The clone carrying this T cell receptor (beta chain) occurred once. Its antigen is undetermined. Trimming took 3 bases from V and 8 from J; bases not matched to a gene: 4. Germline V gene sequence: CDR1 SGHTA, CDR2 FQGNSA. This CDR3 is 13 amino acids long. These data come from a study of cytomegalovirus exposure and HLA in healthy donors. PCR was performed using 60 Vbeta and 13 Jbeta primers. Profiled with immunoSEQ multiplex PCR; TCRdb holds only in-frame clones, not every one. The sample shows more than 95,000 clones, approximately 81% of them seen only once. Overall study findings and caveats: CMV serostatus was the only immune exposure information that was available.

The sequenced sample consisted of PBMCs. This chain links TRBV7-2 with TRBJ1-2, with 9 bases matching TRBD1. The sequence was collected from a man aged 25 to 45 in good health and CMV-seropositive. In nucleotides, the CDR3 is TGTGCCAGCAGCTTGAGACAGGGGGACGGCTACACCTTC. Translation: CASSLRQGDGYTF.